A single sample gave rise to the 2 T cell receptor beta chains below, sequenced in a study of T cell responses to AZD1222 COVID-19 vaccine. Clones were read by immunoSEQ multiplex PCR, and TCRdb kept only the in-frame ones, dropping some. The sample consists of about 120,000 clones, 91% of them appearing once. The material was peripheral blood, obtained on day 0 of AZD1222 vaccination. Receptors originate from an adult in good health.

V and J are TRBV30 and TRBJ1-1; D call uncertain. V shed 3 bases and J shed 0 bases, with 2 bases lying between them. Germline V lookup: CDR1 GTSNPN, CDR2 SVGIG (reference sequence). This CDR3 has 11 amino acids. CDR3 sequence reads: CAWRMNTEAFF. CDR3 nucleotide sequence: TGTGCCTGGAGAATGAACACTGAAGCTTTCTTT.

The V gene is TRBV16, the J gene TRBJ1-5, with a tentative D call TRBD1 (6 bases). Germline V gene lookup returns CDR1 KGHSY and CDR2 FQNENV. V lost 2 bases, J lost 0 bases, and 11 bases lay in between. The CDR3 extends over 16 amino acids. CDR3 loop: CASSQGTLYSNQPQHF. As DNA, the CDR3 is TGTGCCAGCAGCCAAGGGACACTTTATAGCAATCAGCCCCAGCATTTT.